This TCR beta chain was observed in a study of blood T cell repertoires in COVID-19. Study summary: The samples span acute and convalescent COVID-19 from the United States, Italy and Spain. T cells, B-cell-depleted T cells, or PBMCs provided the cDNA or gDNA that served as material.

Source study methods: How many nucleated cells were present was estimated from reference gene primer amplification. Only in-frame clones appear in the TCRdb table, and some are missing; sequencing was by immunoSEQ multiplex PCR. That table supplies the V and J calls and clone size; D and trimming were determined from the DNA. The sample carries 300,000 to 400,000 clones, roughly nine tenths recorded once. It was during active infection that Seattle patients were enrolled and then longitudinally followed. The sequence came from a woman aged 25 to 39 with COVID-19, enrolled during active disease. What was sequenced was peripheral blood.

In nucleotides, the CDR3 is TGTGCCAGCAGCCCCCTCCCGAGAGGGAGTTCCTACGAGCAGTACTTC. Translated: CASSPLPRGSSYEQYF. J is TRBJ2-7 and V is TRBV5-4; TRBD2 is a possible D gene (5 bases). CDR3 size: 16 residues. The V end lost 4 bases, the J end lost 1 base, and 18 bases lay between the germline ends. Germline V CDR1 and CDR2: SGHNT, YYREEE (reference sequence).